The rows below give T cell receptor beta chains drawn from one sample of a study of CXCR3-negative and CXCR3-positive naive CD8 T cells. No DNA is given; TCRdb re-called the 5' RACE reads and lists each CDR3 protein once. The listing records 150,000 or so distinct CDR3 sequences. The sequenced material came from naive CXCR3- CD8+ T cells from blood. These receptors came from a human donor in good health. Some clones in this sample may be carry-over from other donors' samples. Each CDR3 is given with its conserved first and last residue.

>TRBV5-1|TRBJ1-5
CASSLGPTSNQPQHF
>TRBV5-6|TRBJ2-7
CASSLGQGGEQYF
>TRBV6-2/TRBV6-3|TRBJ1-5
CASSGAYSNQPQHF
>TRBV12-5|TRBJ2-3
CASGLSSGVSSTDTQYF
>TRBV28|TRBJ2-7
CASSLLEVKIEQYF
>TRBV7-9|TRBJ2-7
CASSLDRGFEQYF
>TRBV12-3/TRBV12-4|TRBJ2-7
CASSPGVEYPPYEQYF
>TRBV4-1|TRBJ1-1
CASSQVGGSYAFF
>TRBV9|TRBJ2-7
CASSPNVGGFRAGYEQYF
>TRBV29-1|TRBJ2-7
CSVEDGRDERAVRYF
>TRBV25-1|TRBJ1-1
CASSESGQRLNTEAFF
>TRBV3-1|TRBJ2-3
CASSQELAGGGTQYF
>TRBV7-8|TRBJ2-7
CASSSDRGQNEQYF
>TRBV29-1|TRBJ2-4
CSVEDRERMKNIQYF
>TRBV19|TRBJ2-2
CASSGVTSANTGELFF
>TRBV10-3|TRBJ1-2
CATENPGQGPSGGYTF
>TRBV28|TRBJ2-1
CARLRGLEQFF